This TCR beta chain was recorded in a study of shared clonotypes between healthy human individuals. Findings and caveats of the study: Estimated clonotype richness was generally higher in naive than memory subsets. The generation probabilities recorded for non-shared clonotypes fell below those of clonotypes shared by all four donors. The sole specimen, blood, was sampled, and tissue repertoires likely differ.

With regard to this clone: Its specificity is not known.

Produced via immunoSEQ multiplex PCR; TCRdb's table is partial and in-frame only. The sample lists around 2.3 million clones, approximately 94% occurring once. Each donor was a Caucasian adult residing in Nashville, Tennessee. The CDR3 contains 13 residues. The ends lost 5 bases at V and 5 bases at J; junction bases unmatched: 5. Germline values: CDR1 MNHNY, CDR2 SVGAGI (reference sequence). The TCR comes from a young man in good health. The chain uses TRBV6-6 and TRBJ2-7, with 8 bases matching TRBD1. Specimen: naive CD4+ T cells sorted from blood. Subset denoted: CD45RA+ positively selected. CDR3 nucleotide sequence: TGTGCCAGCAGTAACGTACAGGGGGACGAGCAGTACTTC. Amino acid sequence: CASSNVQGDEQYF.